The next 11 T cell receptor beta chains were all read from a single sample in a study of blood T cell repertoires in COVID-19. Some clones are missing from TCRdb's copy, which holds only in-frame ones; the method was immunoSEQ multiplex PCR. Seen here are around 480,000 clones, approximately 88% observed once, and the top ten hold around 12%. The sample taken for sequencing was peripheral blood. The receptor set was obtained from a woman aged 45-59 years with COVID-19, enrolled during active disease.

The chain links TRBV4-1 to TRBJ2-3; 7 bases map to TRBD2. Germline CDR1 is MGHRA and CDR2 is YSYEKL. J lost 6 bases, V lost 5 bases, and 8 bases had no gene match. This CDR3 contains 14 residues. CDR3 nucleotide sequence: TGCGCCAGCAGCGCCCGCGGGGGAGTGGATACGCAGTATTTT. Translated, it gives CASSARGGVDTQYF.

V gene TRBV2 combines with J gene TRBJ1-5; TRBD1 might be the D (5 bases). V was cut by 6 bases and J by 2 bases, with 11 bases left in between. The length of the CDR3 is 14 residues. The V gene's germline CDR1 is SNHLY and CDR2 FYNNEI. CDR3 sequence: CASRGGFGNQPQHF. In DNA form, the CDR3 reads TGTGCCAGCAGGGGGGGGTTCGGCAATCAGCCCCAGCATTTT.

The rearrangement joins TRBV2 to TRBJ2-2; 9 positions agree with TRBD1. The germline V gene has CDR1 SNHLY and CDR2 FYNNEI. The V segment lost 7 bases and the J segment 5 bases; nucleotides outside the gene matches: 5. This CDR3 is built from 14 residues. CDR3 in amino acids: CASKGQGWTGELFF. The CDR3 DNA is TGTGCCAGCAAGGGACAGGGCTGGACCGGGGAGCTGTTTTTT.

This chain links TRBV5-8 with TRBJ1-2, with D tentatively TRBD1 (5 bases). The CDR3 consists of 13 residues. Germline V gene sequence: CDR1 SGHTS, CDR2 YDEGEE. V was cut by 5 bases and J by 4 bases, with 12 bases left in between. CDR3: CASRRTKGYGYTF. In nucleotides, the CDR3 is TGTGCCAGCAGACGGACAAAAGGCTATGGCTACACCTTC.

V gene TRBV28 combines with J gene TRBJ1-1; 7 bases agree with TRBD1. CDR1 is MDHEN, CDR2 SYDVKM, per germline. J was trimmed by 0 bases and V by 7 bases; bases with no gene match: 11. This CDR3 region has 16 residues. The CDR3 nucleotides are TGTGCCAGCACCCTTACCCGAGGGGGCTTGAACACTGAAGCTTTCTTT. Translated, it gives CASTLTRGGLNTEAFF.

V gene TRBV13 combines with J gene TRBJ1-3; D uncertain. The CDR3 is 14 residues long. Trimming stripped 0 bases from V and 2 bases from J, with 5 bases between. Germline V CDR1 and CDR2: PRHDT, FYEKMQ (reference sequence). CDR3 in amino acids: CASSLGHAGNTIYF. CDR3 DNA: TGTGCCAGCAGCTTAGGACATGCTGGAAACACCATATATTTT.

The chain combines TRBV5-6 with TRBJ1-6; 7 bases line up with TRBD1. After removal of 0 bases from V and 3 bases from J, the junction contained 0 bases not matched to a gene. Germline loops: CDR1 SGHDT, CDR2 YYEEEE. This CDR3 has 15 amino acids. CDR3 region: CASSLGQGYNSPLHF. Here the CDR3 DNA reads TGTGCCAGCAGCTTGGGACAGGGCTATAATTCACCCCTCCACTTT.

V gene TRBV13 combines with J gene TRBJ2-7, with D possibly being TRBD2 (7 bases). This CDR3 comprises 15 residues. V was shortened by 4 bases and J by 7 bases, with 20 bases between the two germline ends. Germline V gives CDR1 PRHDT, CDR2 FYEKMQ (reference sequence). The CDR3 is CASSSSGRRGGEQYF. The CDR3, as DNA: TGTGCCAGCAGCTCCAGTGGACGGAGGGGGGGGGAGCAGTACTTC. Using reference TRBV13 and TRBJ2-7 for the parts outside the CDR3, the full variable domain is AAGVIQSPRHLIKEKRETATLKCYPIPRHDTVYWYQQGPGQDPQFLISFYEKMQSDKGSIPDRFSAQQFSDYHSELNMSSLELGDSALYFCASSSSGRRGGEQYFGPGTRLTVT.

The chain recombines TRBV9 with TRBJ2-5; a weak D match, TRBD1 (6 bases). The germline V gene encodes CDR1 SGDLS and CDR2 YYNGEE. CDR3 length equals 13 residues. V lost 7 bases and J 5 bases, leaving 15 bases between the germline ends. CDR3: CASHSQGSETQYF. The CDR3 bases are TGTGCCAGCCATTCACAGGGTAGCGAGACCCAGTACTTC.

The chain couples TRBV20-1 to TRBJ1-1; D is undetermined. The ends were cut back, 3 bases at V and 1 base at J, with 15 bases in the middle. The CDR3 runs to 15 residues. Germline CDR1 is DFQATT and CDR2 is SNEGSKA (reference sequence). CDR3 DNA sequence: TGCAGTGCTAGTAGAGGCGGGATGGGGAACACTGAAGCTTTCTTT. It specifies CSASRGGMGNTEAFF.

This clone has a handful of counts. Written as DNA, the CDR3 is TGTGCCTGGAGCGGGGGGGCGCCAGATACGCAGTATTTT. Encoded protein: CAWSGGAPDTQYF. The chain combines TRBV30 with TRBJ2-3; 8 bases map to TRBD2. The J segment lost 4 bases and the V segment lost 3 bases, leaving 3 bases of the junction unmatched. The V gene's germline CDR1 is GTSNPN and CDR2 SVGIG (reference sequence). The CDR3 extends over 13 amino acids.